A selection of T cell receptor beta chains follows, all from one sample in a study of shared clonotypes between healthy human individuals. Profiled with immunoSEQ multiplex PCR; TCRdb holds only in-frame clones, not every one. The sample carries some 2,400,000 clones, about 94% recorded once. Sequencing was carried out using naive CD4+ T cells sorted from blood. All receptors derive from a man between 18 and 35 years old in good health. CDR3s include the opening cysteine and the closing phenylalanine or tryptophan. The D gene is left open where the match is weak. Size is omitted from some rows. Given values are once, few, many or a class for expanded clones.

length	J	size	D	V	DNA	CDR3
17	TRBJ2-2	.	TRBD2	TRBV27	TGTGCCAGCAGTGCCCTAGCGGGGGGGCGTTACACCGGGGAGCTGTTTTTT	CASSALAGGRYTGELFF
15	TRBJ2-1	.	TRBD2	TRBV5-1	TGCGCCAGCAGCTCCGGACTAGCGGCTTACAATGAGCAGTTCTTC	CASSSGLAAYNEQFF
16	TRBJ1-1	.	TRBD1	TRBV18	TGTGCCAGCTCACCAGGGGGACAGGGAAATTTTGCTGAAGCTTTCTTT	CASSPGGQGNFAEAFF
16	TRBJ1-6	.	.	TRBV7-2	TGTGCCAGCAGCTTACAGGCTAGACCCGAATTTTCACCCCTCCACTTT	CASSLQARPEFSPLHF
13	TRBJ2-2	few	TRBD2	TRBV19	TGTGCCAGTAAGGCTAGCGGTCCCGGGGAGCTGTTTTTT	CASKASGPGELFF
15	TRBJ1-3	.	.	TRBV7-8	TGTGCCAGCAGCTTAAATGGGGCGTTCGGAAACACCATATATTTT	CASSLNGAFGNTIYF
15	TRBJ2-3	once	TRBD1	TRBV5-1	TGCGCCAGCAGTCCCACTCAGGGGGACAGAGATACGCAGTATTTT	CASSPTQGDRDTQYF
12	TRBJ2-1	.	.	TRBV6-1	TGTGCCAGCAGTGAATGGATATATCGGCAGTTCTTC	CASSEWIYRQFF
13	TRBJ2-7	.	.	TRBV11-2	TGTGCCAGCAGCCCGCAGGGATACGGCGAGCAGTACTTC	CASSPQGYGEQYF
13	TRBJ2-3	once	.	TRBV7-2	TGTGCCAGCAGCAAGGGCGTCACAGATACGCAGTATTTT	CASSKGVTDTQYF
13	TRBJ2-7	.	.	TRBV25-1	TGTGCCAGCAGTGAGGGAGGGGGCTACGAGCAGTACTTC	CASSEGGGYEQYF
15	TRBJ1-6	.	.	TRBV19	TGTGCCAGTAGTAACGCGCGGGGGATTAATTCACCCCTCCACTTT	CASSNARGINSPLHF
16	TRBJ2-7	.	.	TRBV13	TGTGCCAGCAGCCCCAGGTCTTACGGAGGATCCTACGAGCAGTACTTC	CASSPRSYGGSYEQYF
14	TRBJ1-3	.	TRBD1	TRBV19	TGTGCCAGTAACGACAGGGGATCTGGAAACACCATATATTTT	CASNDRGSGNTIYF
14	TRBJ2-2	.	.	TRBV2	TGTGCCAGCAAAGGGACACTTTACACCGGGGAGCTGTTTTTT	CASKGTLYTGELFF
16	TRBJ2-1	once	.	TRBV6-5	TGTGCCAGCAGTTCTAGTTGGGACGGCTCCTACAATGAGCAGTTCTTC	CASSSSWDGSYNEQFF
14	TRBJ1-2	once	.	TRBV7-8	TGTGCCAGCAGCTTAGGAGGGTTGGGCTATGGCTACACCTTC	CASSLGGLGYGYTF
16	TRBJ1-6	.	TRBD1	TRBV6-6	TGTGCCAGCAGTTATGACGGACAGGGGTACAATTCACCCCTCCACTTT	CASSYDGQGYNSPLHF
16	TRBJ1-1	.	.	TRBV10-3	TGTGCCATCAGTGAGTCATTGGACAGTATGGGCACTGAAGCTTTCTTT	CAISESLDSMGTEAFF
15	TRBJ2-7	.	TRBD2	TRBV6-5	TGTGCCAGCAGTTATAGGACTAGCGGTTCCTACGAGCAGTACTTC	CASSYRTSGSYEQYF
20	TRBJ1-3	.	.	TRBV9	TGTGCCAGCAGCCCGGTTGGGTGGGTTACCCAGGGGAGCTCTGGAAACACCATATATTTT	CASSPVGWVTQGSSGNTIYF
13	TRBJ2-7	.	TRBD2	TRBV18	TGTGCCAGCTCTGGTGGCGGGAGCTACGAGCAGTACTTC	CASSGGGSYEQYF
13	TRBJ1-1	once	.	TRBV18	TGTGCCAGCTCACCCCCTGGGGACACTGAAGCTTTCTTT	CASSPPGDTEAFF
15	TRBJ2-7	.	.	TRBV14	TGTGCCAGCAGCCAAGGATCTATACGACGTGGCGAGCAGTACTTC	CASSQGSIRRGEQYF
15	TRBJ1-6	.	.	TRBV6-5	TGTGCCAGCAGCCAGGTTCTATCCTATAATTCACCCCTCCACTTT	CASSQVLSYNSPLHF
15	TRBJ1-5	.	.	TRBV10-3	TGTGCCATCAGTGATGGAGGACGAAGCAATCAGCCCCAGCATTTT	CAISDGGRSNQPQHF
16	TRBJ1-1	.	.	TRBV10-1	TGCGCCAGCAGTCCTGCCCCCGGGAGCGGGAGCACTGAAGCTTTCTTT	CASSPAPGSGSTEAFF
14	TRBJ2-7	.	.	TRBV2	TGTGCCAGCAGTGAGAACTCAGGGGCTTACGAGCAGTACTTC	CASSENSGAYEQYF
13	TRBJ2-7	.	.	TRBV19	TGTGCCAGTAGTAGGACGCAGACCTACGAGCAGTACTTC	CASSRTQTYEQYF
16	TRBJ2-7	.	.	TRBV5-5	TGTGCCAGCAGCTTCTCGTACGGGGGAGGCTACCGCGAGCAGTACTTC	CASSFSYGGGYREQYF
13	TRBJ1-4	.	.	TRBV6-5	TGTGCCAGCAAACAGGGCATTTTTGAAAAACTGTTTTTT	CASKQGIFEKLFF
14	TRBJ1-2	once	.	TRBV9	TGTGCCAGCAGCGGAGACGGACGGATCTATGGCTACACCTTC	CASSGDGRIYGYTF
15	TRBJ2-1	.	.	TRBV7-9	TGTGCCAGCAGCTTAGTACGGGGCGCAAACAATGAGCAGTTCTTC	CASSLVRGANNEQFF
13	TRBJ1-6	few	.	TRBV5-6	TGTGCCAGCAGCTGGGGTCGGGGGCCCTTAATTCACTTT	CASSWGRGPLIHF
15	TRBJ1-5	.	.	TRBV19	TGTGCCAGTAGGTCACTGGGGGCGGGCAATCAGCCCCAGCATTTT	CASRSLGAGNQPQHF
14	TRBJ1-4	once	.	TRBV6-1	TGTGCCAGCAGTGAAACAGGGTCGGATGAAAAACTGTTTTTT	CASSETGSDEKLFF
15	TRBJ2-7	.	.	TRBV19	TGTGCCAGTAGTATAAAAGCGGACACGACCTACGAGCAGTACTTC	CASSIKADTTYEQYF
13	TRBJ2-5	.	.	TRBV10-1	TGCGCCAGCAGCGCCGGGGGCCAAGAGACCCAGTACTTC	CASSAGGQETQYF
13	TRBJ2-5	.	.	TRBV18	TGTGCCAGCTCGCCGCGACCAGGGGACACCCAGTACTTC	CASSPRPGDTQYF
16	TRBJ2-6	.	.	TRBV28	TGTGCCAGCAGCCCCTATACGCGTTCTGGGGCCAACGTCCTGACTTTC	CASSPYTRSGANVLTF
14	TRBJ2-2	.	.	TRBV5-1	TGCGCCAGCAGCGTTGGTGGTAACACCGGGGAGCTGTTTTTT	CASSVGGNTGELFF
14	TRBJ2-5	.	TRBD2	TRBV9	TGTGCCAGCAGCGTAGGCGGGGGGTCAGAGACCCAGTACTTC	CASSVGGGSETQYF
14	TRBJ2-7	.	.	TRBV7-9	TGTGCCAGCAGCTTAGACGTTAGCGCCTACGAGCAGTACTTC	CASSLDVSAYEQYF
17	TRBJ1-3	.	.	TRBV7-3	TGTGCCAGCAGCCCCCAGGAACCGCCTAGCTCTGGAAACACCATATATTTT	CASSPQEPPSSGNTIYF
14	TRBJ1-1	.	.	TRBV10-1	TGCGCCAGCAGTGAAACCCCATTGGGCACTGAAGCTTTCTTT	CASSETPLGTEAFF
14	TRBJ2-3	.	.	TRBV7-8	TGTGCCAGCAGCCTCTCGGACCGTTCTGAGACGCAGTATTTT	CASSLSDRSETQYF
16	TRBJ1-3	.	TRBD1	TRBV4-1	TGCGCCAGCACCCTCCTAGGGACAGGGGTAGGAAACACCATATATTTT	CASTLLGTGVGNTIYF
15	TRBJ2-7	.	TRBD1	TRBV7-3	TGTGCCAGCAGCTTAGGTGGACAGGGGGCCTACGAGCAGTACTTC	CASSLGGQGAYEQYF
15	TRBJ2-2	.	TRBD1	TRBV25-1	TGTGCCAGCAGGGCCGGACAGGGTGTTACCGGGGAGCTGTTTTTT	CASRAGQGVTGELFF
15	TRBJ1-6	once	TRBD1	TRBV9	TGTGCCAGCAGCGCCAGGGACAGGGGCGGCTCACCCCTCCACTTT	CASSARDRGGSPLHF
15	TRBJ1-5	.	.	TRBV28	TGTGCCAGCAGTTTATTAGGTTCCCCTCCTCAGCCCCAGCATTTT	CASSLLGSPPQPQHF
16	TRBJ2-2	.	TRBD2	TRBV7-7	TGTGCTAGCAGCTTAACCACTAGCGGGAGCACCGGGGAGCTGTTTTTT	CASSLTTSGSTGELFF
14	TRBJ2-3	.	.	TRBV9	TGTGCCAGCAGCGTAGCGTCTTTCGGAGATACGCAGTATTTT	CASSVASFGDTQYF
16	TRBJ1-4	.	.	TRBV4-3	TGCGCCAGCAGCCAAGAACGGAACGGGGGGAATGAAAAACTGTTTTTT	CASSQERNGGNEKLFF
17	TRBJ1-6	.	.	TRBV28	TGTGCCAGCAGTCAAAGCTACAGGAGCTCCTATAATTCACCCCTCCACTTT	CASSQSYRSSYNSPLHF
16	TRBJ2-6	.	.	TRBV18	TGTGCCAGCTCACAGACCGACAGCTCTGGGGCCAACGTCCTGACTTTC	CASSQTDSSGANVLTF
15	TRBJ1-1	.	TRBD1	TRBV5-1	TGCGCCAGCAGCTTCCAGGGGGAAATTTACACTGAAGCTTTCTTT	CASSFQGEIYTEAFF
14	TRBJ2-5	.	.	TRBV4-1	TGCGCCAGCAGCCAAGATACGGGATGGGAGACCCAGTACTTC	CASSQDTGWETQYF
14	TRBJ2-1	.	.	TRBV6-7	TGTGCCAGCCAGAGGGAGAGCTCCTACAATGAGCAGTTCTTC	CASQRESSYNEQFF